A single sample gave rise to the 7 T cell receptor beta chains below, sequenced in a study of early T cells in non-severe SARS-CoV-2 infection. TCRdb independently ran MiXCR on the 5' RACE reads; one entry per CDR3 protein. The sample lists 76,000 or so distinct CDR3 sequences, 10% to 12% occurring once. The sample taken for sequencing was whole blood. The source of these receptors is an adult who was a healthcare worker with PCR-confirmed SARS-CoV-2 infection or an uninfected control (not recorded which).

CDR3: CASSSDRGFYEQYF. The CDR3, as DNA: TGTGCCAGCAGTTCGGACAGGGGGTTTTACGAGCAGTACTTC. This sequence joins TRBV12-3 or TRBV12-4 and TRBJ2-7; 10 positions match TRBD1. There are 14 residues in the CDR3. V lost 4 bases to trimming and J lost 4 bases; unmatched junction nucleotides: 4.

This clonotype has at least ten counts. V gene TRBV7-9 combines with J gene TRBJ2-5, with D hard to call. The length of the CDR3 is 17 residues. Per the germline V gene, CDR1 is SEHNR and CDR2 is FQNEAQ (reference sequence). The V gene lost 2 bases and the J gene lost 2 bases, with 18 bases spanning the gap. Written as DNA, the CDR3 is TGTGCCAGCAGCTTAAATCTCGGCCACTACCCTCAAGAGACCCAGTACTTC. It yields the protein CASSLNLGHYPQETQYF. The full variable domain, its missing parts supplied by reference TRBV7-9 and TRBJ2-5, is DTGVSQNPRHKITKRGQNVTFRCDPISEHNRLYWYRQTLGQGPEFLTYFQNEAQLEKSRLLSDRFSAERPKGSFSTLEIQRTEQGDSAMYLCASSLNLGHYPQETQYFGPGTRLLVL.

This chain uses TRBV10-3 with TRBJ2-7; D assignment may be TRBD1 or TRBD2 (6 bases each). CDR1 is ENHRY, CDR2 SYGVKD, per germline. The length of the CDR3 is 17 residues. Deletions cut 4 bases from V and 4 bases from J, with 23 bases between. CDR3 protein: CAISGGAGDLSTYEQYF. The CDR3 nucleotides read TGTGCCATCAGTGGGGGGGCTGGGGACCTCTCGACATACGAGCAGTACTTC.

With regard to this clonotype: A much larger clone sits a single nucleotide away, making a read error possible. This chain uses TRBV20-1 with TRBJ1-5; 7 bases agree with TRBD1. From germline, CDR1 is DFQATT and CDR2 SNEGSKA (reference sequence). V lost 5 bases, J lost 3 bases, and 13 bases stayed unmatched. CDR3 size: 16 residues. The CDR3, as DNA: TGCAGTGCTGGGCACCTGGGACAGTGGGACAATCAGCCCCAGCATTTT. Its translation: CSAGHLGQWDNQPQHF.

This clonotype showed up just a few times. This chain uses TRBV27 with TRBJ2-7; 9 bases are shared with TRBD1. V dropped 3 bases and J dropped 6; count of bases not matched to a gene: 6. The CDR3 totals 14 residues. Germline V gives CDR1 MNHEY, CDR2 SMNVEV (reference sequence). This CDR3 reads CASSFDRGDGEQYF. DNA of the CDR3: TGTGCCAGCAGTTTTGACAGGGGGGATGGCGAGCAGTACTTC.

Concerning this clonotype itself: This may come from a read error, since a much larger clone is one base off. V gene TRBV14 combines with J gene TRBJ1-2; D is undetermined. CDR1 is SGHDN, CDR2 FVKESK, per germline. This CDR3 is built from 14 residues. The CDR3 bases are TGTGCCAGCAGCCAGATTACAACCGGCTATGGCAACACCTTC. Translated, it gives CASSQITTGYGNTF. Full variable domain (rest looked up from reference TRBV14 and TRBJ1-2): EAGVTQFPSHSVIEKGQTVTLRCDPISGHDNLYWYRRVMGKEIKFLLHFVKESKQDESGMPNNRFLAERTGGTYSTLKVQPAELEDSGVYFCASSQITTGYGNTFGSGTRLTVV.

This clonotype was picked up many times. The chain is built from TRBV3-1 and TRBJ2-7; the D is unclear. The CDR3 is made up of 11 amino acids. V lost 0 bases to trimming and J lost 11 bases, with 8 bases between them. The germline V gene has CDR1 LGHDT and CDR2 YNNKEL (reference sequence). The chain's CDR3 is CASSQEQRKYF. The CDR3 region has the DNA TGTGCCAGCAGCCAAGAACAGAGAAAGTACTTC.